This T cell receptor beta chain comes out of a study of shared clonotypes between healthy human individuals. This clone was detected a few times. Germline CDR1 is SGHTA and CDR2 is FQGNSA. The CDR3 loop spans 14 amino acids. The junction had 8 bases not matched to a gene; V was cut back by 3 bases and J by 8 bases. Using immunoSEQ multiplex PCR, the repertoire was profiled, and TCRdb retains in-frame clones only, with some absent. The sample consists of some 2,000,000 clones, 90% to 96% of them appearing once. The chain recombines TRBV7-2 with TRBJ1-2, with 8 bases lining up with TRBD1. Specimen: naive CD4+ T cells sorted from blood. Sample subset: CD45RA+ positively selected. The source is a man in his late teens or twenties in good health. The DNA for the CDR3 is TGTGCCAGCAGCTTGGGACAGGATTCTGGAGGCTACACCTTC. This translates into CASSLGQDSGGYTF.